The 21 T cell receptor beta chains in this list originate from one sample, sequenced in a study of blood T cell repertoires in COVID-19. The repertoire was sequenced with immunoSEQ multiplex PCR; TCRdb's copy has only in-frame clones and lacks some. The sample lists about 140,000 clones; around 81% were seen once. The sequencing sample was made of peripheral blood. These receptors were collected from a woman aged 55-70 years with acute or convalescent COVID-19.

The CDR3 DNA is TGCGCCAGCAGCCAAGACCCGGGACTAGCGGTGAGGAGGTACTTC. As protein: CASSQDPGLAVRRYF. The chain recombines TRBV4-1 with TRBJ2-5; 11 bases fit TRBD2. The CDR3 covers 15 residues. CDR1 MGHRA and CDR2 YSYEKL come from the germline V gene. The junction had 10 bases not matched to a gene; V was cut back by 0 bases and J by 13 bases.

This chain connects TRBV10-3 to TRBJ1-6; no definite D call. The length of the CDR3 is 15 residues. V lost 6 bases to trimming and J lost 5 bases, with 14 bases between them. CDR1 is ENHRY, CDR2 SYGVKD, per germline. CDR3 residues: CAISPATSNNSPLHF. The DNA of the CDR3 is TGTGCCATCAGCCCCGCGACATCTAATAATTCACCCCTCCACTTT.

The chain links TRBV28 to TRBJ2-3; D call uncertain. The CDR3 is made up of 11 amino acids. Germline assignment: CDR1 MDHEN and CDR2 SYDVKM. V was cut by 7 bases and J by 4 bases, with 6 bases left in between. In nucleotides, the CDR3 is TGTGCCAGCAAAACGGCAGATACGCAGTATTTT. As protein: CASKTADTQYF.

J is TRBJ2-1 and V is TRBV9; D remains ambiguous. V was shortened by 3 bases and J by 8 bases, with 15 bases between the two germline ends. Per germline, CDR1 SGDLS and CDR2 YYNGEE. The CDR3 has 14 amino acids. The CDR3 loop is CASSATAQSYEQFF. DNA for the CDR3: TGTGCCAGCAGCGCCACAGCTCAGAGCTATGAGCAGTTCTTC.

The gene calls are TRBV4-3 and TRBJ2-3; 8 positions agree with TRBD2. CDR1 is LGHNA, CDR2 YSLEER, per germline. V shed 0 bases and J 3 bases; nucleotides not matched to a gene: 2. The length of the CDR3 is 15 residues. DNA for the CDR3: TGCGCCAGCAGCCAAGACCTAGCGGGTACAGATACGCAGTATTTT. This encodes CASSQDLAGTDTQYF.

This chain uses TRBV10-3 with TRBJ2-7; the match to TRBD1 covers 10 bases. After removal of 6 bases from V and 5 bases from J, the junction contained 4 bases not matched to a gene. The CDR3 is 13 amino acids. CDR1 is ENHRY, CDR2 SYGVKD, per germline. The CDR3 loop reads CAISRDRGHEQYF. The CDR3 DNA reads as TGTGCCATCAGCCGGGACAGGGGCCACGAGCAGTACTTC.

The chain joins TRBV19 to TRBJ2-5; D is perhaps TRBD2 (6 bases). The CDR3 has 16 amino acids. Looked up from germline, CDR1 is LNHDA and CDR2 is SQIVND (reference sequence). V shed 4 bases and J shed 0 bases, with 15 bases lying between them. CDR3 sequence reads: CASSTGGTLNQETQYF. The CDR3 DNA reads as TGTGCCAGTAGTACCGGTGGGACTTTGAACCAAGAGACCCAGTACTTC.

The chain couples TRBV5-1 to TRBJ2-2; 7 nucleotides agree with TRBD2. This CDR3 has 15 amino acids. Germline CDR1 reads SGHRS; CDR2 reads YFSETQ. V shed 0 bases, J shed 8 bases, and the junction held 7 bases outside the gene matches. In DNA form, the CDR3 reads TGCGCCAGCAGCTTGGGGCTAGCGGACCGTGGGGAGCTGTTTTTT. Translation gives CASSLGLADRGELFF. The full variable domain, completed using reference TRBV5-1 and TRBJ2-2, is KAGVTQTPRYLIKTRGQQVTLSCSPISGHRSVSWYQQTPGQGLQFLFEYFSETQRNKGNFPGRFSGRQFSNSRSEMNVSTLELGDSALYLCASSLGLADRGELFFGEGSRLTVL.

The genes are TRBV18 and TRBJ2-7; 9 bases agree with TRBD1. The J segment lost 5 bases and the V segment lost 3 bases, leaving 5 bases of the junction unmatched. Germline V gives CDR1 KGHSH, CDR2 LQKENI. The CDR3 covers 14 residues. CDR3 coding DNA: TGTGCCAGCTCACCGGGACAGGGAGGACACGAGCAGTACTTC. Residues: CASSPGQGGHEQYF.

The CDR3 spells CASSPYRQATYEQYF. The CDR3 region has the DNA TGTGCCAGCAGCCCCTATCGACAGGCAACCTACGAGCAGTACTTC. The chain carries TRBV3-1 (or the pseudogene TRBV3-2) and TRBJ2-7, with D possibly being TRBD1 (6 bases). With 4 bases removed from V and 2 bases from J, the gap between germline ends came to 15 bases. The CDR3 totals 15 residues. Germline V gene data show CDR1 as LGHDT and CDR2 as YNNKEL (reference sequence).

V and J are TRBV4-2 and TRBJ2-1; tentatively, D is TRBD2 (6 bases). CDR1 is LGHNA and CDR2 is YNFKEQ in the germline V gene. The CDR3 spans 15 residues. V lost 4 bases to trimming and J lost 3 bases, with 13 bases between them. DNA for the CDR3: TGTGCCAGCAGCCGTGGTAGCGGTAACTACAATGAGCAGTTCTTC. This gives the protein CASSRGSGNYNEQFF.

The chain recombines TRBV9 with TRBJ2-3; 8 positions match TRBD2. Germline lookup yields CDR1 SGDLS and CDR2 YYNGEE. V shed 4 bases, J shed 2 bases, and the junction held 18 bases outside the gene matches. The CDR3 has 19 residues. As DNA, the CDR3 is TGTGCCAGCAGCAATCCCCGGGAGGGACGTCGCCGACCCACAGATACGCAGTATTTT. Translated, it gives CASSNPREGRRRPTDTQYF.

This chain uses TRBV4-1 with TRBJ2-5, with a tentative D call TRBD2 (6 bases). The germline CDR1 and CDR2 sequences are MGHRA and YSYEKL. CDR3 length: 15 amino acids. V was trimmed by 3 bases and J by 5 bases, leaving 16 bases between them. The CDR3 DNA sequence: TGCGCCAGCAGCCATAGCGGTACCTCAGGCGAGACCCAGTACTTC. Amino acids: CASSHSGTSGETQYF.

The V and J genes are TRBV27 and TRBJ2-2, with D unresolved. Per the germline V gene, CDR1 is MNHEY and CDR2 is SMNVEV (reference sequence). CDR3 length: 10 residues. Trimming shortened V by 8 bases and J by 4 bases, and 2 bases separated the two germline ends. The CDR3 region is CASRTGELFF. As DNA, the CDR3 is TGTGCCAGCCGCACCGGGGAGCTGTTTTTT.

This rearrangement joins TRBV6-2 or TRBV6-3 to TRBJ2-1; TRBD1 is a possible D gene (5 bases). Trimming pared 2 bases from V and 5 bases from J, leaving 16 bases between. Germline loops: CDR1 MNHEY, CDR2 SVGEGT. The CDR3 loop spans 16 amino acids. CDR3 sequence (DNA): TGTGCCAGCAGTTACCGTGCCGGACACCTTGACAATGAGCAGTTCTTC. This gives the protein CASSYRAGHLDNEQFF.

V gene TRBV5-1 combines with J gene TRBJ2-7, with D possibly TRBD1 on 6 matching bases. The ends were cut back, 3 bases at V and 0 bases at J, with 10 bases in the middle. Germline V gene lookup returns CDR1 SGHRS and CDR2 YFSETQ. This CDR3 is 14 amino acids long. The DNA of the CDR3 is TGCGCCAGCAGCTCAGGGGTCACCTCCTACGAGCAGTACTTC. This translates into CASSSGVTSYEQYF.

This rearrangement joins TRBV5-8 to TRBJ2-5; TRBD1 agrees at 8 bases. Germline CDR1 and CDR2: SGHTS and YDEGEE. The V gene end was trimmed by 4 bases and the J gene end by 4 bases; junction bases not matched to a gene: 9. CDR3 length: 15 amino acids. The CDR3, as DNA: TGTGCCAGCAGCCAAAACGACAGGGGTCGAGAGACCCAGTACTTC. Translating gives CASSQNDRGRETQYF. The whole variable domain, filled in from reference TRBV5-8 and TRBJ2-5, reads EAGVTQSPTHLIKTRGQQATLRCSPISGHTSVYWYQQALGLGLQFLLWYDEGEERNRGNFPPRFSGRQFPNYSSELNVNALELEDSALYLCASSQNDRGRETQYFGPGTRLLVL.

This clone appeared a few times. This chain uses TRBV11-2 with TRBJ1-2; no definite D call. V lost 3 bases to trimming and J lost 4 bases, with 12 bases between them. The CDR3 loop spans 14 amino acids. CDR1 is SGHAT and CDR2 is FQNNGV in the germline V gene. The DNA for the CDR3 is TGTGCCAGCAGCTTTAACCCTGGCGGCTATGGCTACACCTTC. Translation gives CASSFNPGGYGYTF. The full variable domain, with the rest looked up from reference TRBV11-2 and TRBJ1-2, is EAGVAQSPRYKIIEKRQSVAFWCNPISGHATLYWYQQILGQGPKLLIQFQNNGVVDDSQLPKDRFSAERLKGVDSTLKIQPAKLEDSAVYLCASSFNPGGYGYTFGSGTRLTVV.

J is TRBJ2-1 and V is TRBV6-5; 7 bases align to TRBD2. CDR3 length: 16 amino acids. Germline CDR1 is MNHEY and CDR2 is SVGAGI. V gave up 1 base and J gave up 4 bases; unmatched junction bases: 7. CDR3 sequence reads: CASSYFAGVLYNEQFF. CDR3 sequence (DNA): TGTGCCAGCAGTTACTTCGCGGGAGTATTGTACAATGAGCAGTTCTTC.

The chain recombines TRBV28 with TRBJ2-2; the D is unclear. This CDR3 is built from 13 residues. Germline V gives CDR1 MDHEN, CDR2 SYDVKM. V was pared by 3 bases and J by 5 bases, with 7 bases between. Written as DNA, the CDR3 is TGTGCCAGCAGTTTTATCCAGACCGGGGAGCTGTTTTTT. This encodes CASSFIQTGELFF.

The V and J genes are TRBV2 and TRBJ2-3; possible D gene TRBD1, 5 bases. V gave up 5 bases and J gave up 3 bases, with 9 bases separating them. The germline CDR1 and CDR2 sequences are SNHLY and FYNNEI. This CDR3 is built from 13 residues. CDR3 in DNA: TGTGCCAGCAGTCCCCAGGGAACAGATACGCAGTATTTT. Residues: CASSPQGTDTQYF.